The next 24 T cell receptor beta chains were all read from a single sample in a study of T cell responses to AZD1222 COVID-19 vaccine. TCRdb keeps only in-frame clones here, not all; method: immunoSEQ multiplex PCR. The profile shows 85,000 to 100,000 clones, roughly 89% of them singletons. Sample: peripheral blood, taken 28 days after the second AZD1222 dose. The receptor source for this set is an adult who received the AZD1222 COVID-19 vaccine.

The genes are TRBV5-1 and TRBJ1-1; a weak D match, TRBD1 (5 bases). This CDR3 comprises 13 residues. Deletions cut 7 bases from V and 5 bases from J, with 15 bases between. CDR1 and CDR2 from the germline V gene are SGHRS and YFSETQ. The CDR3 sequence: CASGIIEGTEAFF. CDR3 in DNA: TGCGCCAGCGGTATAATCGAGGGGACTGAAGCTTTCTTT. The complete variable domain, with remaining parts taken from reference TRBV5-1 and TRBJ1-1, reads KAGVTQTPRYLIKTRGQQVTLSCSPISGHRSVSWYQQTPGQGLQFLFEYFSETQRNKGNFPGRFSGRQFSNSRSEMNVSTLELGDSALYLCASGIIEGTEAFFGQGTRLTVV.

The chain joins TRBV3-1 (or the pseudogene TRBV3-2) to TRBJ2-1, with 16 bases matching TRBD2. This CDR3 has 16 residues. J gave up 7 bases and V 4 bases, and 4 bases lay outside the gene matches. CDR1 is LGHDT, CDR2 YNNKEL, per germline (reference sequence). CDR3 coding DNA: TGTGCCAGCAGCCCGGGACTAGCGGGGGGGCGGAATGAGCAGTTCTTC. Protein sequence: CASSPGLAGGRNEQFF.

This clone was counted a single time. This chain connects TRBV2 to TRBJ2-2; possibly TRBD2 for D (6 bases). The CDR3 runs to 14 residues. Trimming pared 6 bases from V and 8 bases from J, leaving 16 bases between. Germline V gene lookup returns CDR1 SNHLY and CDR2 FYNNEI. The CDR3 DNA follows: TGTGCCAGCAGGGAGAGACTAGTTTCTGGGGAGCTGTTTTTT. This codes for CASRERLVSGELFF.

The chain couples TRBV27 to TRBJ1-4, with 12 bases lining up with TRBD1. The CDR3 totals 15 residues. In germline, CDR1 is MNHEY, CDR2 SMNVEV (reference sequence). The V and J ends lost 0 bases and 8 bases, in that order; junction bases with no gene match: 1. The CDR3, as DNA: TGTGCCAGCAGTTTATCGGGACAGGGGGCGGAAAAACTGTTTTTT. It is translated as CASSLSGQGAEKLFF.

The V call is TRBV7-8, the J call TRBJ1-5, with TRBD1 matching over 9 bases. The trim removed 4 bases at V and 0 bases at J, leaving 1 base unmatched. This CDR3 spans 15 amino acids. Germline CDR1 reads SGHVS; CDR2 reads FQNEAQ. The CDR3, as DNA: TGTGCCAGCAGCTGGGACAGGGTTAGCAATCAGCCCCAGCATTTT. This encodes CASSWDRVSNQPQHF.

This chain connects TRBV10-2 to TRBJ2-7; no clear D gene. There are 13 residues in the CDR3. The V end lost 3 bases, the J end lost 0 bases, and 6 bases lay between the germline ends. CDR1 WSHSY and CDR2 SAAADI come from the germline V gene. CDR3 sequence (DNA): TGCGCCAGCAGTGAATACAGCTCCTACGAGCAGTACTTC. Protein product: CASSEYSSYEQYF.

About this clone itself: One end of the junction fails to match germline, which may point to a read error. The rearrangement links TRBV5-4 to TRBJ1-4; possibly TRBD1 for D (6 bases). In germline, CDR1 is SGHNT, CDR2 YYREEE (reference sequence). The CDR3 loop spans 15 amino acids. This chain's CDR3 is CATSGGSLQNEKLFF. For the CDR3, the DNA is TGTGCCACCAGCGGGGGCAGTCTTCAGAATGAAAAACTGTTTTTT.

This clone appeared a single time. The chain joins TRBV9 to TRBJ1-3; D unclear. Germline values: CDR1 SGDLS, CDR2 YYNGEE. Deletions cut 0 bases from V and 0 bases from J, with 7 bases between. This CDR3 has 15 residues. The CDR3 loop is CASSVGLASGNTIYF. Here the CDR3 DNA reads TGTGCCAGCAGCGTAGGGCTCGCCTCTGGAAACACCATATATTTT.

The CDR3 here is CASRQFRGGTEAFF. CDR3 bases: TGTGCCAGCAGGCAGTTTCGCGGGGGAACTGAAGCTTTCTTT. The chain carries TRBV6-5 and TRBJ1-1; the D gene is possibly TRBD1 (5 bases). V dropped 6 bases and J dropped 5 bases, with 16 bases sitting between them. The CDR3 has 14 residues. CDR1 is MNHEY, CDR2 SVGAGI, per germline.

CDR3 nucleotides: TGTGCTAGTGGTGCCTGGACAGGACACAATGAGCAGTTCTTC. Its translation is CASGAWTGHNEQFF. V and J are TRBV12-5 and TRBJ2-1; 7 nucleotides match TRBD1. The CDR3 extends over 14 amino acids. Germline V CDR1 and CDR2: LGHNT, FRNRAP. V trimming: 5 bases; J trimming: 5 bases; junction bases outside the gene matches: 6.

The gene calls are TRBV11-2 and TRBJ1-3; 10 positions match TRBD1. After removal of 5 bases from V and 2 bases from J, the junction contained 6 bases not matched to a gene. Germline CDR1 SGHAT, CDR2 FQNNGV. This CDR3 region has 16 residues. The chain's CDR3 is CASSRDRGLPGNTIYF. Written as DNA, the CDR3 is TGTGCCAGCAGCCGGGACAGGGGATTGCCTGGAAACACCATATATTTT.

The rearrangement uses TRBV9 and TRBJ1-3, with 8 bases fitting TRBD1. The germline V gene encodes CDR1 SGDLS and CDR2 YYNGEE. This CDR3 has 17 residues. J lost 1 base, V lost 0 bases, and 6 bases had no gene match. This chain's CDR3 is CASSVGLRTGSGNTIYF. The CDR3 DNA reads TGTGCCAGCAGCGTAGGGCTGAGGACAGGGTCTGGAAACACCATATATTTT.

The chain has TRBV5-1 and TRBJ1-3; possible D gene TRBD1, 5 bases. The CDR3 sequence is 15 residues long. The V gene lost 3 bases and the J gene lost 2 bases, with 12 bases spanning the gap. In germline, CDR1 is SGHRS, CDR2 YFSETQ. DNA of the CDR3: TGCGCCAGCAGCTCTACAGGAGGAACTGGAAACACCATATATTTT. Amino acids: CASSSTGGTGNTIYF.

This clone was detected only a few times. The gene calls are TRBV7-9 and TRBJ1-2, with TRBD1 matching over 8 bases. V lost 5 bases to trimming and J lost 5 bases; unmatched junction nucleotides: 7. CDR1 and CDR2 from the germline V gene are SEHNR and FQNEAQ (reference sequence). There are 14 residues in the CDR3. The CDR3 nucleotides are TGTGCCAGCAGCGTATTGGGACAGGAATATGGCTACACCTTC. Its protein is CASSVLGQEYGYTF.

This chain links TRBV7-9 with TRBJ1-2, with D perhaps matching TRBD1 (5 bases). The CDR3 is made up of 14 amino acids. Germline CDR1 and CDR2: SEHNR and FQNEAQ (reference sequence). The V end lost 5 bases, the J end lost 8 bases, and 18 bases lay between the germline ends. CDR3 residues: CASSRMLQGRGYTF. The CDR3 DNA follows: TGTGCCAGCAGCCGCATGCTTCAGGGTCGGGGCTACACCTTC.

The CDR3 here is CASRASGQETQYF. The CDR3 coding sequence is TGTGCCAGCAGGGCAAGCGGACAAGAGACCCAGTACTTC. The chain has TRBV6-5 and TRBJ2-5, with a weak D call TRBD2 (5 bases). Germline lookup yields CDR1 MNHEY and CDR2 SVGAGI. CDR3 length: 13 amino acids. Trimming removed 6 bases from V and 2 bases from J, with 10 bases in between.

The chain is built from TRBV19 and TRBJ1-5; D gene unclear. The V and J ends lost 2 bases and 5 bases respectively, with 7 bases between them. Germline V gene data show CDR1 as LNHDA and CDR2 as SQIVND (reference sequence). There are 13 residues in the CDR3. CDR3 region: CASSIQRHQPQHF. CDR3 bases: TGTGCCAGTAGTATACAGCGACATCAGCCCCAGCATTTT.

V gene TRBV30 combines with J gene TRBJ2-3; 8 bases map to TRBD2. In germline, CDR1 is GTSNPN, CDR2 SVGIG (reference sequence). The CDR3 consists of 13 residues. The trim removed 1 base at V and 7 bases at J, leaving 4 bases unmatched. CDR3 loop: CAWSGLASNTQYF. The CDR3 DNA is TGTGCCTGGAGTGGACTAGCGTCGAATACGCAGTATTTT.

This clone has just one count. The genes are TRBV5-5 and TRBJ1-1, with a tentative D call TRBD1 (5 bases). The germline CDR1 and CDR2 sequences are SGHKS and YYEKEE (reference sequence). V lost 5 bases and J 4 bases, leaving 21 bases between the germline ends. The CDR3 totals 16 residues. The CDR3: CASRAAGAVVGTEAFF. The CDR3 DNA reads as TGTGCCAGCAGAGCCGCCGGGGCAGTCGTCGGCACTGAAGCTTTCTTT.

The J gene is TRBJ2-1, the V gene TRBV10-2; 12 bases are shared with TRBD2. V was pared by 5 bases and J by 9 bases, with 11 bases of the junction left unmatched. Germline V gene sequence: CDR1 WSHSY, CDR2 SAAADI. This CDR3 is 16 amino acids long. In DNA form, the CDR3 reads TGCGCCAGCAGTCTGATAACTAGCGGGGGGCAAGGTGAGCAGTTCTTC. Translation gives CASSLITSGGQGEQFF.

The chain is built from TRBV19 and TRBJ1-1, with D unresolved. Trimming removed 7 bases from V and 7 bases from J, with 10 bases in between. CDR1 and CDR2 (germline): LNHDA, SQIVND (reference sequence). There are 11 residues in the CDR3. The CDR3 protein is CASTSDLEAFF. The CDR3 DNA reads TGTGCCAGTACGTCAGACCTTGAAGCTTTCTTT.

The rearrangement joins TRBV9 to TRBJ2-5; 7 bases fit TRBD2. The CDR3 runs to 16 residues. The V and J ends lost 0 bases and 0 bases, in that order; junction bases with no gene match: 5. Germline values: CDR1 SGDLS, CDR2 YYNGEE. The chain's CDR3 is CASSVGSGAYQETQYF. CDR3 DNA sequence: TGTGCCAGCAGCGTAGGCAGCGGGGCGTACCAAGAGACCCAGTACTTC. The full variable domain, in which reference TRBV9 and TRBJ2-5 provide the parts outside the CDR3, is DSGVTQTPKHLITATGQRVTLRCSPRSGDLSVYWYQQSLDQGLQFLIQYYNGEERAKGNILERFSAQQFPDLHSELNLSSLELGDSALYFCASSVGSGAYQETQYFGPGTRLLVL.

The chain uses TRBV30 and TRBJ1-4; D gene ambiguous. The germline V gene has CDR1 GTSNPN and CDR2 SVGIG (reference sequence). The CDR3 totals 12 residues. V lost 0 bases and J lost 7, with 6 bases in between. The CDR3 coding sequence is TGTGCCTGGAGTGTATTAAGTGAAAAACTGTTTTTT. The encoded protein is CAWSVLSEKLFF.

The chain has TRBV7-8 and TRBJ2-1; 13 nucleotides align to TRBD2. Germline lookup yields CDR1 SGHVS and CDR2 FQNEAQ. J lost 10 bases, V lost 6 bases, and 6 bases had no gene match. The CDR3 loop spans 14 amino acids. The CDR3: CASRLAGGRGEQFF. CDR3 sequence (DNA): TGTGCCAGCAGACTAGCGGGGGGGCGTGGGGAGCAGTTCTTC. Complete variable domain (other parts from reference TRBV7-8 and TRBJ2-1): GAGVSQSPRYKVAKRGQDVALRCDPISGHVSLFWYQQALGQGPEFLTYFQNEAQLDKSGLPSDRFFAERPEGSVSTLKIQRTQQEDSAVYLCASRLAGGRGEQFFGPGTRLTVL.